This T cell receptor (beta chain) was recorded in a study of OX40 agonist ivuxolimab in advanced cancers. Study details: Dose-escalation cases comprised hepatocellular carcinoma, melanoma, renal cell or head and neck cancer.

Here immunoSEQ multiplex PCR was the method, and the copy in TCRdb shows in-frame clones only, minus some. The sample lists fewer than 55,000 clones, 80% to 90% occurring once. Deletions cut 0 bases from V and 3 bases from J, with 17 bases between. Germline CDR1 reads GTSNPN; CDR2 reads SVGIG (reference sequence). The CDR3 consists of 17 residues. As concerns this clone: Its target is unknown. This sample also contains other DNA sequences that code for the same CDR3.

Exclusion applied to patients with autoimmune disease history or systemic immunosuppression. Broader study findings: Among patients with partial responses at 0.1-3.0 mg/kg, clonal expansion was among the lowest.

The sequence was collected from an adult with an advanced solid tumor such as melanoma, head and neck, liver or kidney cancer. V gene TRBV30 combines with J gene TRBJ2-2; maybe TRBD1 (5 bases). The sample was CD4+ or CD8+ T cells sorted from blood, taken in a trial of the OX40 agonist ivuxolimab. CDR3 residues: CAWSVWPPQVDTGELFF. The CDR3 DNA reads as TGTGCCTGGAGTGTATGGCCTCCACAGGTTGACACCGGGGAGCTGTTTTTT.